Each of the 19 T cell receptor beta chains below was sequenced from the same sample in a study of blood T cell repertoires in COVID-19. Some clones are missing from TCRdb's copy, which holds only in-frame ones; the method was immunoSEQ multiplex PCR. The sample has about 170,000 clones, around 81% seen once. What was sequenced was peripheral blood. Source of these receptors: a man in his 70s with active or convalescent COVID-19.

This clone was counted ten times or more. The CDR3 is CAISDGMGSGGANGEKLFF. The CDR3 DNA reads TGTGCCATCAGTGATGGGATGGGGTCAGGGGGCGCGAACGGAGAAAAACTGTTTTTT. The genes are TRBV10-3 and TRBJ1-4, with 8 bases that match TRBD1. The CDR3 consists of 19 residues. V shed 3 bases and J 8 bases; nucleotides not matched to a gene: 20. CDR1 and CDR2 from the germline V gene are ENHRY and SYGVKD.

This rearrangement joins TRBV5-4 to TRBJ2-1; 8 positions match TRBD1. This CDR3 has 14 amino acids. Germline CDR1 is SGHNT and CDR2 is YYREEE (reference sequence). With V trimmed by 3 bases and J by 6 bases, 5 bases remained unmatched. In DNA, the CDR3 is TGTGCCAGCAGCTATTACGGACAGGGCAATGAGCAGTTCTTC. It specifies CASSYYGQGNEQFF.

The chain combines TRBV19 with TRBJ2-4; D uncertain. From germline, CDR1 is LNHDA and CDR2 SQIVND (reference sequence). CDR3 length: 16 residues. Trimming left V 1 base short and J 0 bases short, with 10 bases between. CDR3 nucleotide sequence: TGTGCCAGTAGTATAGTCGTCGGGTTAGCCAAAAACATTCAGTACTTC. It encodes CASSIVVGLAKNIQYF.

On this clone: At one end the junction does not follow the germline gene, possibly because of a read error. CDR3 sequence (DNA): TGCAGCGGGGGGGAGTCCTGGGATGAGCAGTTCTTC. The encoded protein is CSGGESWDEQFF. The V gene is TRBV18, the J gene TRBJ2-1; 10 nucleotides match TRBD2. Germline V CDR1 and CDR2: KGHSH, LQKENI. The CDR3 totals 12 residues.

The chain uses TRBV6-5 and TRBJ2-1, with 7 bases aligning to TRBD1. Germline CDR1 and CDR2: MNHEY and SVGAGI. V lost 0 bases to trimming and J lost 0 bases; unmatched junction nucleotides: 2. The CDR3 sequence is 16 residues long. The CDR3 here is CASSYSSGGSYNEQFF. Written as DNA, the CDR3 is TGTGCCAGCAGTTACTCTTCAGGGGGCTCCTACAATGAGCAGTTCTTC.

V usage is TRBV7-2 and J usage is TRBJ2-7; D is perhaps TRBD1 (5 bases). Deletions cut 2 bases from V and 7 bases from J, with 12 bases between. Germline assignment: CDR1 SGHTA and CDR2 FQGNSA. The CDR3 has 13 amino acids. This CDR3 reads CASSLRGVVEQYF. The CDR3 region has the DNA TGTGCCAGCAGCTTAAGGGGTGTGGTAGAGCAGTACTTC.

The rearrangement uses TRBV11-2 and TRBJ2-7, with 8 bases that match TRBD2. Germline V gene sequence: CDR1 SGHAT, CDR2 FQNNGV. V trimming: 7 bases; J trimming: 3 bases; junction bases outside the gene matches: 2. The CDR3 has 12 amino acids. CDR3 region: CASTGGGYEQYF. The DNA of the CDR3 is TGTGCCAGCACCGGGGGGGGCTACGAGCAGTACTTC.

This chain connects TRBV29-1 to TRBJ1-4; TRBD1 matches at 8 bases. The CDR3 extends over 12 amino acids. The junction had 3 bases not matched to a gene; V was cut back by 4 bases and J by 8 bases. Per germline, CDR1 SQVTM and CDR2 ANQGSEA. CDR3 sequence reads: CSVGTGKEKLFF. The DNA for the CDR3 is TGCAGCGTTGGGACAGGGAAGGAAAAACTGTTTTTT.

The chain links TRBV3-1 (or the pseudogene TRBV3-2) to TRBJ2-7, with 12 bases lining up with TRBD2. This CDR3 spans 17 amino acids. Unmatched junction bases numbered 7, after V lost 4 bases and J lost 0 bases. The germline V gene has CDR1 LGHDT and CDR2 YNNKEL (reference sequence). The CDR3 is CASSPRTSGKSSYEQYF. For the CDR3, the DNA is TGTGCCAGCAGCCCTCGGACTAGCGGGAAGTCCTCCTACGAGCAGTACTTC.

This chain uses TRBV6-6 with TRBJ2-7, with a tentative D call TRBD2 (6 bases). Germline V gene data show CDR1 as MNHNY and CDR2 as SVGAGI (reference sequence). V was trimmed by 0 bases and J by 9 bases, leaving 9 bases between them. The CDR3 length is 12 residues. CDR3 loop: CASSYSGGGQYF. The CDR3 bases are TGTGCCAGCAGTTACTCGGGGGGAGGGCAGTACTTC.

The rearrangement links TRBV28 to TRBJ1-3; possible D gene TRBD1, 5 bases. The V gene's germline CDR1 is MDHEN and CDR2 SYDVKM. Trimming took 5 bases from V and 3 from J, leaving 11 bases between them. This CDR3 spans 14 amino acids. The CDR3 region is CASSASRGGNTIYF. DNA of the CDR3: TGTGCCAGCAGTGCCAGTAGGGGTGGAAACACCATATATTTT.

The genes are TRBV5-1 and TRBJ2-6, with unresolved D. This CDR3 has 15 amino acids. V shed 0 bases and J shed 2 bases, with 6 bases lying between them. Germline V gene lookup returns CDR1 SGHRS and CDR2 YFSETQ. CDR3 bases: TGCGCCAGCAGCTTGGCCCGGGCTGGGGCCAACGTCCTGACTTTC. Translation: CASSLARAGANVLTF.

This chain connects TRBV19 to TRBJ2-1; 7 bases map to TRBD2. The CDR3 has 19 amino acids. The germline gives CDR1 LNHDA, CDR2 SQIVND (reference sequence). The ends lost 7 bases at V and 0 bases at J; junction bases unmatched: 18. CDR3 sequence (DNA): TGTGCCAGTACCAGTATACCGTGGGCTAGCGGACGCTCCTACAATGAGCAGTTCTTC. Residues: CASTSIPWASGRSYNEQFF.

The chain carries TRBV7-2 and TRBJ2-7, with 7 bases aligning to TRBD2. With V trimmed by 0 bases and J by 4 bases, 6 bases remained unmatched. Per the germline V gene, CDR1 is SGHTA and CDR2 is FQGNSA. CDR3 length equals 15 residues. CDR3 DNA: TGTGCCAGCAGCTTAGCGAAGGGAGGGAGATACGAGCAGTACTTC. Translating it yields CASSLAKGGRYEQYF.

CDR3 residues: CASSYGTGMGNEQFF. The CDR3 nucleotides read TGTGCCAGCAGCTACGGGACAGGGATGGGTAATGAGCAGTTCTTC. V and J are TRBV7-2 and TRBJ2-1; TRBD1 aligns across 9 bases. CDR1 is SGHTA and CDR2 is FQGNSA in the germline V gene. Unmatched junction bases numbered 8, after V lost 4 bases and J lost 7 bases. The CDR3 loop spans 15 amino acids.

This clone was picked up a small number of times. The CDR3 DNA follows: TGTGCCAGCAGCCCCGGACATCTTGGTGAAAAACTGTTTTTT. Translated: CASSPGHLGEKLFF. The chain carries TRBV5-5 and TRBJ1-4; tentative D call: TRBD1 (5 bases). V was shortened by 4 bases and J by 7 bases, with 14 bases between the two germline ends. Germline V CDR1 and CDR2: SGHKS, YYEKEE (reference sequence). This CDR3 has 14 amino acids.

The CDR3 DNA reads as TGTGCCAGCAGTAACCTTCAGGGGTTCTATGGCTACACCTTC. Translating it yields CASSNLQGFYGYTF. The V and J genes are TRBV27 and TRBJ1-2; TRBD1 might be the D (6 bases). The CDR3 is 14 residues long. Germline CDR1 MNHEY, CDR2 SMNVEV (reference sequence). Trimming cost V 5 bases and J 4 bases, with 14 bases left between them.

This sequence joins TRBV7-9 and TRBJ2-3, with TRBD2 matching over 8 bases. This CDR3 is 18 amino acids long. Germline CDR1 reads SEHNR; CDR2 reads FQNEAQ (reference sequence). Losses at the gene ends were 3 bases for V and 1 base for J; bases not matched to a gene: 12. DNA of the CDR3: TGTGCCAGCAGCTTGTGGGCGGGGGGCCCTCGGGGCACAGATACGCAGTATTTT. It codes for CASSLWAGGPRGTDTQYF.

This chain links TRBV7-2 with TRBJ1-1; TRBD1 aligns across 8 bases. The CDR3 is 13 amino acids. After removal of 4 bases from V and 11 bases from J, the junction contained 9 bases not matched to a gene. CDR1 is SGHTA, CDR2 FQGNSA, per germline. CDR3 in DNA: TGTGCCAGCAGCTCCGGGACAGGACGGCGGGCTTTCTTT. The encoded protein is CASSSGTGRRAFF.